This T cell receptor (beta chain) was identified during a study of blood T cell repertoires in COVID-19. Clones were sequenced by immunoSEQ multiplex PCR, and TCRdb holds only the in-frame ones, with some missing. The sample lists approximately 260,000 clones, approximately 85% seen once, with around 6.3% in the top ten. The germline gives CDR1 MNHEY, CDR2 SMNVEV (reference sequence). The V gene lost 5 bases and the J gene lost 5 bases, with 21 bases spanning the gap. This CDR3 is built from 16 residues. Sample: PBMCs or T cells enriched from blood (not recorded which). The chain employs TRBV27 and TRBJ2-5, with TRBD2 as a possible D gene (7 bases). The sequence derives from a woman aged 50 to 60 who had been exposed to COVID-19. This CDR3 reads CASSQSAGARVETQYF. DNA of the CDR3: TGTGCCAGCAGTCAATCCGCGGGGGCTAGGGTGGAGACCCAGTACTTC.